A selection of T cell receptor beta chains follows, all from one sample in a study of blood T cell repertoires in COVID-19. Clones were sequenced by immunoSEQ multiplex PCR, and TCRdb holds only the in-frame ones, with some missing. The sample carries about 150,000 clones, around 90% recorded once. Source material: PBMCs or T cells enriched from blood (not recorded which). These receptor sequences come from a woman between 40 and 55 years old who had been exposed to COVID-19. Both conserved end residues are part of each CDR3. D genes are given only for firm matches. Clone size is shown for a subset of rows, as once, few, many or a class of expanded clone.

V	length	size	D	J	CDR3	DNA
TRBV4-3	15	once	-	TRBJ2-5	CASSHARGGQETQYF	TGCGCCAGCAGCCATGCGAGAGGGGGACAAGAGACCCAGTACTTC
TRBV27	12	-	-	TRBJ2-5	CASSLYQETQYF	TGTGCCAGCAGTTTGTATCAAGAGACCCAGTACTTC
TRBV2	12	-	TRBD1	TRBJ1-2	CASRGQNYGYTF	TGTGCCAGCAGGGGACAGAACTATGGCTACACCTTC
TRBV6-2/TRBV6-3	13	-	-	TRBJ1-1	CASSPGQYTEAFF	TGTGCCAGCAGCCCCGGACAGTACACTGAAGCTTTCTTT
TRBV4-2	19	-	TRBD1	TRBJ2-1	CASSQDAYTGTGLRNEQFF	TGTGCCAGCAGCCAAGATGCTTACACCGGGACAGGGCTGAGGAATGAGCAGTTCTTC
TRBV27	13	-	-	TRBJ1-1	CASSLQWNTEAFF	TGTGCCAGCAGTTTACAGTGGAACACTGAAGCTTTCTTT
TRBV5-6	13	-	TRBD1	TRBJ2-7	CASSETGTYEQYF	TGTGCCAGCAGCGAGACAGGGACCTACGAGCAGTACTTC
TRBV5-4	17	-	TRBD2	TRBJ2-1	CASSLGGASGIYNEQFF	TGTGCCAGCAGCTTGGGGGGCGCTAGCGGGATATACAATGAGCAGTTCTTC
TRBV21-1	14	-	-	TRBJ2-5	CASSPTGGRETQYF	TGTGCCAGCAGTCCAACAGGGGGACGAGAGACCCAGTACTTC
TRBV6-2/TRBV6-3	12	-	-	TRBJ1-5	CASSQMSQPQHF	TGTGCCAGCAGCCAGATGAGTCAGCCCCAGCATTTT
TRBV28	18	-	-	TRBJ1-4	CASSDGTPFSPTNEKLFF	TGTGCCAGCAGCGACGGGACACCCTTTTCCCCAACTAATGAAAAACTGTTTTTT
TRBV27	16	-	TRBD2	TRBJ2-1	CASSSGLAGGYNEQFF	TGTGCCAGCAGTTCGGGACTAGCGGGGGGGTACAATGAGCAGTTCTTC
TRBV11-2	16	-	-	TRBJ1-3	CASSLEGPFSGNTIYF	TGTGCCAGCAGCTTAGAGGGCCCATTCTCTGGAAACACCATATATTTT
TRBV2	15	-	TRBD1	TRBJ2-1	CASSVGRDRLYEQFF	TGTGCCAGCAGTGTGGGTCGGGACAGACTTTATGAGCAGTTCTTC
TRBV10-3	13	-	-	TRBJ1-4	CAVFDGRDGKLFF	TGTGCCGTCTTTGACGGTCGGGATGGGAAACTGTTTTTT
TRBV6-4	14	-	-	TRBJ2-3	CASSDEAGTDTQYF	TGTGCCAGCAGTGACGAAGCAGGTACAGATACGCAGTATTTT
TRBV6-5	15	-	-	TRBJ2-2	CASSYRGQNTGELFF	TGTGCCAGCAGTTACCGGGGACAAAACACCGGGGAGCTGTTTTTT
TRBV28	16	-	TRBD2	TRBJ2-1	CASSIGTSGRYNEQFF	TGTGCCAGCAGTATAGGGACTAGCGGGAGGTACAATGAGCAGTTCTTC
TRBV3-1/TRBV3-2	13	-	-	TRBJ2-5	CASSLRGQETQYF	TGTGCCAGCAGCCTACGGGGTCAAGAGACCCAGTACTTC
TRBV15	17	-	-	TRBJ2-7	CATSRDPAGGRSYEQYF	TGTGCCACCAGCAGAGATCCTGCCGGAGGGCGGTCCTACGAGCAGTACTTC
TRBV27	14	-	-	TRBJ2-3	CASGDISIADTQYF	TGTGCCAGCGGGGACATTTCGATCGCAGATACGCAGTATTTT
TRBV7-9	16	-	TRBD1	TRBJ1-1	CASSLGQGLSNTEAFF	TGTGCCAGCAGCTTAGGACAGGGGCTTTCGAACACTGAAGCTTTCTTT
TRBV7-2	15	-	TRBD1	TRBJ2-2	CASSLVGQGTGELFF	TGTGCCAGCAGCTTAGTCGGACAGGGTACCGGGGAGCTGTTTTTT
TRBV19	14	-	-	TRBJ1-2	CASSISAGEYGYTF	TGTGCCAGTAGTATTAGCGCAGGAGAATATGGCTACACCTTC
TRBV27	16	-	TRBD1	TRBJ1-5	CASSTTDRGGNQPQHF	TGTGCCAGCAGTACGACCGACAGGGGAGGGAATCAGCCCCAGCATTTT
TRBV5-4	14	-	-	TRBJ2-5	CASSTDRRAETQYF	TGTGCCAGCAGCACGGACAGGAGGGCCGAGACCCAGTACTTC
TRBV7-9	19	-	TRBD2	TRBJ2-7	CASSLALETGTSMRYEQYF	TGTGCCAGCAGCTTAGCGCTAGAAACCGGGACTAGTATGCGCTACGAGCAGTACTTC
TRBV5-4	17	-	TRBD2	TRBJ2-2	CASSSTSGGANTGELFF	TGTGCCAGCAGCTCTACTAGCGGGGGGGCGAACACCGGGGAGCTGTTTTTT
TRBV9	17	-	TRBD1	TRBJ1-2	CASSSRGLRDSDYGYTF	TGTGCCAGCAGCTCAAGAGGACTACGGGACAGTGACTATGGCTACACCTTC